This T cell receptor beta chain was sequenced for a study of blood T cell repertoires in COVID-19. Whole-study context: Sites in the United States, Italy and Spain provided acute and convalescent COVID-19 samples.

Study members were between 18 and 89 years old and lived in some 26 US regions. Participants had their cohort set by participant-reported clinical history. How the authors handled the data: For nucleated cells, counts were estimated from reference gene primer amplification. The method was immunoSEQ multiplex PCR; TCRdb's version includes in-frame clones alone and lacks a portion of them. V, J and clone size were drawn from that table, and D and trimming were deduced from the DNA. The repertoire holds fewer than 200,000 clones, with around 83% as singletons. V was trimmed by 5 bases and J by 10 bases, leaving 17 bases between them. This CDR3 comprises 13 residues. Germline CDR1 and CDR2: SGHTA and FQGTGA.

The source material was PBMCs or T cells enriched from blood (not recorded which). V gene TRBV7-3 combines with J gene TRBJ1-1, with a possible D match to TRBD1 (6 bases). This clonotype was obtained from a woman aged 45-65 years in a cohort exposed to, infected with or recovered from COVID-19 (not recorded which). The DNA for the CDR3 is TGTGCCAGCAGCCGTGGGGCAGGGGAGAGAGCTTTCTTT. Its protein product is CASSRGAGERAFF. The variable domain in full, with the rest retrieved from reference TRBV7-3 and TRBJ1-1, is GAGVSQTPSNKVTEKGKYVELRCDPISGHTALYWYRQSLGQGPEFLIYFQGTGAADDSGLPNDRFFAVRPEGSVSTLKIQRTERGDSAVYLCASSRGAGERAFFGQGTRLTVV.